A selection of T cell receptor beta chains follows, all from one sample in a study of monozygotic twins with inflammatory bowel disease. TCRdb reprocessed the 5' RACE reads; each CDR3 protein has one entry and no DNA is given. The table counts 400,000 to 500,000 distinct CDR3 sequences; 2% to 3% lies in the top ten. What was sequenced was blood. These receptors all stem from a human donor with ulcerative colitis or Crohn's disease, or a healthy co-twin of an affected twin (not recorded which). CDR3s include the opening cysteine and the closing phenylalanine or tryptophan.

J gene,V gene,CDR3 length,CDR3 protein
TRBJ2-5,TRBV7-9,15,CASIPNIGGEETQYF
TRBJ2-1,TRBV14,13,CASSQLGGNEQFF
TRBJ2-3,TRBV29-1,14,CSYRTGGKADTQYF
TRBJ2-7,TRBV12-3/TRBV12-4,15,CASSRLGPSSYEQYF
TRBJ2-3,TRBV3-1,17,CASSQGFLAGVGDTQYF
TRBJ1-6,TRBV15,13,CATSRDAFSPLHF
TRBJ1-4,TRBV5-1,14,CASSRRSGDEKLFF
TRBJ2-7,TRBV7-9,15,CASSPGTSGSYEQYF
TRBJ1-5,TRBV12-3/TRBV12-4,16,CASSPSPGQRNQPQHF
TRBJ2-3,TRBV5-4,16,CASSTTSGRYGDTQYF
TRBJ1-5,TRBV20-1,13,CSAGNLADQPQHF
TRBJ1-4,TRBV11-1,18,CASSLGNMNGGSNEKLFF
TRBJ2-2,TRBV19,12,CATSLSSGELFF
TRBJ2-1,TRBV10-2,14,CASRDRGTYNEQFF
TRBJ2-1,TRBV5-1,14,CASSPGQRGDEQFF
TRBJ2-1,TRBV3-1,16,CASSQEGLVFGDEQFF
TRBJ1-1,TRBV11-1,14,CASRNQDKLTGAFF
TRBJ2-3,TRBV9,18,CASSVGASGSVSIDTQYF
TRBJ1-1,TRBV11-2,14,CASSLTGGETEAFF
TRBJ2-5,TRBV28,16,CASSKGTSGIQETQYF
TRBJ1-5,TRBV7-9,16,CASSRDTGTGNQPQHF
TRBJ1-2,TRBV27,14,CASSAVSTGAGYTF
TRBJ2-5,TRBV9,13,CASSGGLRETQYF
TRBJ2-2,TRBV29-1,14,CSVPRTENTGELFF
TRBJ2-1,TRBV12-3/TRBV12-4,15,CASSRSGRGRNEQFF
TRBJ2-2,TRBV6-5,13,CASRAGGTGELFF
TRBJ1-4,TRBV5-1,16,CASSTSGAATNEKLFF
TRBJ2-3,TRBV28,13,CASRSKGSYTQYF
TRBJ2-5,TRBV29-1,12,CSFLGDQETQYF
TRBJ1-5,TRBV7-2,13,CASSLLINQPQHF
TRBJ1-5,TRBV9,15,CASSVSGGANQPQHF
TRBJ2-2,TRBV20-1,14,CSASRGLGTGELFF
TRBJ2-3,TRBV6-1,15,CASSEGAGITDTQYF
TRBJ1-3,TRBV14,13,CASSQGLMGTIYF
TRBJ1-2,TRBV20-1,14,CSARAGGQAYGYTF
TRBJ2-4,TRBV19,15,CASGSGQLRQNIQYF
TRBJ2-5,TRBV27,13,CASSLPGRETQYF
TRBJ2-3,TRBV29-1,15,CSVARPRQGTDTQYF
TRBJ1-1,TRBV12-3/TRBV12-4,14,CASSFSGRGTEAFF
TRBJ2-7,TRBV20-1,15,CSARDRAQGRYEQYF
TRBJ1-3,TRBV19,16,CASSIVGPFSGNTIYF
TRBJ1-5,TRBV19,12,CASRPNNQPQHF
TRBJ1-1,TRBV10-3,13,CAISGVGGTEAFF
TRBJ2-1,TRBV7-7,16,CASSLAPSGGVNEQFF
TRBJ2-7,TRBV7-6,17,CASSGPMGLAGSYEQYF
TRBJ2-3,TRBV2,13,CATRTGSADTQYF
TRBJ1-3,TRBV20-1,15,CSARGTGLSGNTIYF
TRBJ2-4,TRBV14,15,CASSQGTALPNRQYF
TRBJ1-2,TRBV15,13,CATREAGTDGYTF
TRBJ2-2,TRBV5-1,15,CASSVAQGITGELFF
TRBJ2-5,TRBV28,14,CASSLTTEDETQYF
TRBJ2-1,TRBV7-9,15,CASSLQPPSYNEQFF
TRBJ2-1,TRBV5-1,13,CASSSWTEGEQFF
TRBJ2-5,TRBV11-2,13,CASSSPRAGTQYF
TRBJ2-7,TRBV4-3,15,CASSQGLAAPYEQYF
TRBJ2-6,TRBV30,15,CAWSVDRAGANVLTF
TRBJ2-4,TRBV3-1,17,CASSPLRAGEAKNMQYF
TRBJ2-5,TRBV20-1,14,CSASIPGYQETQYF
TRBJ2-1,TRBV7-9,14,CASSLTSGKNEQFF
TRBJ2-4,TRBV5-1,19,CASSLALGTGSLAKNIQYF